This T cell receptor beta chain appears in the sequencing data of a study of early T cells in non-severe SARS-CoV-2 infection (TCRdb year 2021). Context from the whole study: Because TCR sequencing relied on bulk RNA taken from unsorted whole blood, pairing of alpha and beta chains was not possible. Study-level results and caveats: VDJdb matching was skewed toward anti-spike CD8 responses and likely underestimated virus-specific expansions, missing private and CD4 specificities.

CDR1 and CDR2 are read off the germline V gene (reference sequence) as DFQATT and SNEGSKA. V is shortened by 2 bases, J by 2 bases, and the region joining them spans 7 bases. The CDR3 starts with the cysteine, ends with the phenylalanine, and has 12 residues. This entry keeps only the CDR3 DNA: 36 bases, framed from base 1. Libraries were constructed by 5' RACE. TCRdb records NextSeq 500 as the sequencer. To correct for sequencing error and PCR bias, the TCR library protocol tagged individual cDNA molecules with unique molecular identifiers. Both TCR alpha and beta chains were sequenced, and tight co-correlation was observed between alpha and beta sequence abundances in each sample. Per the original workflow: Decombinator V4 was used to annotate the V gene, J gene and CDR3 of the TCR sequences. Expanded TCRs were defined as changing significantly between any two time points under a Poisson model with p below 0.0001. TCR abundances were normalised to the total number of TCRs sequenced per sample and expressed as counts per million. TRAV1-2 paired with TRAJ12, TRAJ20 or TRAJ33 defined MAIT TCRs, while TRAV10 paired with TRAJ18 defined iNKT TCRs. VDJdb, accessed 1 November 2021, was searched for CMV, EBV and SARS-CoV-2 annotated TCRs, with TCRs annotated for multiple antigens excluded. Through fastp at Q25 and MiXCR, TCRdb rebuilt clones from the public reads, retaining in-frame beta chains. All rows with the same CDR3 protein become a single entry with the most common DNA and genes. These V and J calls are TCRdb output, not the study's own analysis. The sample contains more than 25,000 distinct CDR3 sequences, over 4.5% of them found a single time. The ten largest clonotypes hold approximately 5% of the sample.

This clonotype is classified as medium-sized (0.01 to 0.1%). Its antigen is still unknown. Per-base quality was not reported, and no clone a single base away is much larger than it. The study was a case-control design nested within a healthcare worker cohort in London, UK, with weekly nasopharyngeal swab PCR tests and blood sampling. Healthcare workers were recruited during the week of the UK lockdown, between 23 and 31 March 2020, and followed weekly for up to 16 weeks. The V gene is TRBV20-1 and the J gene is TRBJ2-7, with no confidently assigned D gene. The sequence derives from an adult who was a healthcare worker with PCR-confirmed SARS-CoV-2 infection or an uninfected control (not recorded which). The sequenced sample was whole blood, obtained at baseline. The DNA is TGCAGTGCTAGATCCCCAGCCTACGAGCAGTACTTC. It is translated as CSARSPAYEQYF.